A single sample gave rise to the 20 T cell receptor beta chains below, sequenced in a study of T cells after yellow fever vaccination. MiXCR was run by TCRdb on the 5' RACE reads, yielding one entry per CDR3 protein. The profile shows approximately 260,000 distinct CDR3 sequences, roughly 5.2% of them singletons. Specimen: CD4+ T cells sorted from PBMCs, collected on the day of the yellow fever booster vaccination. The receptors were gathered from a man younger than 30 who received the YFV17D yellow fever vaccine.

The chain combines TRBV5-4 with TRBJ2-1; the D gene is possibly TRBD1 (6 bases). The CDR3 has 14 residues. Germline CDR1 SGHNT, CDR2 YYREEE (reference sequence). The V end lost 4 bases, the J end lost 10 bases, and 18 bases lay between the germline ends. The CDR3 reads CASSPYRAPEEQFF. The CDR3 DNA reads as TGTGCCAGCAGCCCATACAGGGCTCCGGAAGAGCAGTTCTTC.

This clonotype was recorded many times. V is TRBV5-1 and J is TRBJ2-5; TRBD1 matches at 8 bases. The CDR3 totals 16 residues. Trimming cost V 5 bases and J 5 bases; bases outside gene matches: 14. The germline V gene has CDR1 SGHRS and CDR2 YFSETQ. DNA of the CDR3: TGCGCCAGCAGTTGGGCCGGGACAGGAGGAGGGGAGACCCAGTACTTC. It specifies CASSWAGTGGGETQYF.

The J gene is TRBJ1-1, the V gene TRBV5-6; D ambiguous. The CDR3 is 12 residues long. The germline V gene encodes CDR1 SGHDT and CDR2 YYEEEE. V lost 1 base, J lost 10 bases, and 11 bases lay in between. The CDR3 nucleotides read TGTGCCAGCAGCTTGTACCTTAAGGCAGCTTTCTTT. This translates into CASSLYLKAAFF.

A few counts support this clonotype. The chain combines TRBV12-5 with TRBJ2-7; 10 bases agree with TRBD2. The germline V gene has CDR1 LGHNT and CDR2 FRNRAP. Trimming removed 6 bases from V and 0 bases from J; junction bases left unmatched: 2. The CDR3 has 14 residues. CDR3 loop: CASGLAGVSYEQYF. The CDR3 DNA reads as TGTGCTAGTGGCCTAGCGGGGGTCTCCTACGAGCAGTACTTC.

This clonotype was detected ten times or more. The rearrangement uses TRBV4-1 and TRBJ2-4, with D perhaps assigned TRBD1 or TRBD2 (5 bases each). CDR3 length: 15 residues. Germline-derived CDR1 and CDR2 are MGHRA and YSYEKL. Trimming stripped 4 bases from V and 5 bases from J, with 15 bases between. Here the CDR3 DNA reads TGCGCCAGCAGCCTCTTCCGAGGGGCGGAAAACATTCAGTACTTC. It encodes CASSLFRGAENIQYF.

J is TRBJ1-2 and V is TRBV4-1; 10 bases match TRBD1. CDR1 and CDR2 from the germline V gene are MGHRA and YSYEKL. The V segment lost 3 bases and the J segment 0 bases; nucleotides outside the gene matches: 1. This CDR3 comprises 15 residues. The CDR3 is CASSQGQGTNYGYTF. The CDR3 DNA sequence: TGCGCCAGCAGCCAGGGACAGGGGACTAACTATGGCTACACCTTC.

This clonotype was observed a few times. This rearrangement joins TRBV5-1 to TRBJ2-1; the D gene is possibly TRBD1 (5 bases). There are 15 residues in the CDR3. Germline V gene lookup returns CDR1 SGHRS and CDR2 YFSETQ. V lost 5 bases and J 5 bases, leaving 17 bases between the germline ends. The CDR3 loop is CASSPGAGWNNEQFF. The CDR3 bases are TGCGCCAGCAGTCCTGGGGCCGGTTGGAACAATGAGCAGTTCTTC.

The chain recombines TRBV4-2 with TRBJ2-1; 13 positions agree with TRBD2. This CDR3 is 16 amino acids long. In germline, CDR1 is LGHNA, CDR2 YNFKEQ. V gave up 4 bases and J gave up 7 bases; unmatched junction bases: 7. This CDR3 is CASSRELAGGQNEQFF. The CDR3 DNA follows: TGTGCCAGCAGCCGCGAACTAGCGGGGGGGCAAAATGAGCAGTTCTTC.

This clonotype came up a few times. The chain is built from TRBV21-1 and TRBJ2-3; the D call TRBD1 from the table was never checked on the DNA. TRBV21-1 constitutes a pseudogene. The CDR3 extends over 17 amino acids. This chain's CDR3 is CASSKEYLDNTGDTQYF. The CDR3 nucleotides read TGTGCCAGCAGCAAAGAATATTTGGACAACACAGGGGATACGCAGTATTTT.

This clonotype has just a few counts. The J gene is TRBJ2-5, the V gene TRBV18, with 7 bases that match TRBD1. CDR1 KGHSH and CDR2 LQKENI come from the germline V gene. The CDR3 consists of 13 residues. The J segment lost 4 bases and the V segment lost 8 bases, leaving 7 bases of the junction unmatched. The chain's CDR3 is CASAQNRGETQYF. The DNA of the CDR3 is TGTGCCAGCGCCCAAAACAGGGGAGAGACCCAGTACTTC.

The chain carries TRBV2 and TRBJ2-2, with 8 nucleotides matching TRBD2. CDR3 length: 15 residues. Germline V gene data show CDR1 as SNHLY and CDR2 as FYNNEI. The trim removed 8 bases at V and 2 bases at J, leaving 7 bases unmatched. CDR3 in DNA: TGTGCCAGCTCTGGACTAGCACAAAACACCGGGGAGCTGTTTTTT. Protein: CASSGLAQNTGELFF.

The chain uses TRBV7-2 and TRBJ2-4, with TRBD2 as a possible D gene (5 bases). Trimming pared 1 base from V and 0 bases from J, leaving 16 bases between. Germline V lookup: CDR1 SGHTA, CDR2 FQGNSA. The CDR3 totals 18 residues. CDR3 coding DNA: TGTGCCAGCAGCTTAGGCCCGGGTACGGGAATAGCCAAAAACATTCAGTACTTC. Its translation: CASSLGPGTGIAKNIQYF.

The V and J genes are TRBV10-1 and TRBJ2-7; 9 nucleotides agree with TRBD1. Germline lookup yields CDR1 WNHNN and CDR2 SYGVQD (reference sequence). Losses at the gene ends were 6 bases for V and 3 bases for J; bases not matched to a gene: 12. The CDR3 is 16 residues long. CDR3 nucleotide sequence: TGCGCCAGCAGCTCCGGGACAGGGAGCCGTCTCTACGAGCAGTACTTC. Encoded protein: CASSSGTGSRLYEQYF.

The rearrangement joins TRBV7-9 to TRBJ1-1, with 7 bases that match TRBD1. This CDR3 region has 13 residues. V trimming: 5 bases; J trimming: 12 bases; junction bases outside the gene matches: 12. Germline V gene sequence: CDR1 SEHNR, CDR2 FQNEAQ (reference sequence). In DNA, the CDR3 is TGTGCCAGCAGCCTAGGGGACAGAGAGGGGACTTTCTTT. Protein product: CASSLGDREGTFF.

This clonotype was found many times. The chain couples TRBV12-3 or TRBV12-4 to TRBJ2-1; 12 nucleotides align to TRBD2. The CDR3 sequence is 16 residues long. V was clipped by 4 bases and J by 4 bases; unmatched bases: 5. The CDR3 DNA reads TGTGCCAGCAGTTCCGAGACTAGCGGGGGTTACAATGAGCAGTTCTTC. The encoded protein is CASSSETSGGYNEQFF.

Many counts were recorded for this clonotype. This chain connects TRBV29-1 to TRBJ2-1; TRBD1 matches 9 bases. The CDR3 is 16 amino acids. Germline V gives CDR1 SQVTM, CDR2 ANQGSEA. The ends lost 1 base at V and 8 bases at J; junction bases unmatched: 12. The CDR3, as DNA: TGCAGCGTTGAAGTGATTGGACAGGGGCCAAATGATGAGCAGTTCTTC. Translating it yields CSVEVIGQGPNDEQFF.

This clonotype showed up just a few times. This chain connects TRBV7-2 to TRBJ1-2, with D unclear. Trimming removed 2 bases at V and 4 bases at J, with 11 bases between. The CDR3 sequence is 14 residues long. Germline CDR1 and CDR2: SGHTA and FQGNSA. The CDR3 region is CASSLNWAGYGYTF. CDR3 nucleotides: TGTGCCAGCAGCTTAAACTGGGCCGGCTATGGCTACACCTTC.

This clonotype has at least ten counts. The chain has TRBV3-1 and TRBJ2-5; D gene unclear. This CDR3 is 15 amino acids long. CDR1 is LGHDT, CDR2 YNNKEL, per germline (reference sequence). The V end was cut by 4 bases, the J end by 0 bases, with 12 bases between. The CDR3 DNA reads as TGTGCCAGCAGCCCGTTGGCGAGGTACCAAGAGACCCAGTACTTC. It is translated as CASSPLARYQETQYF.

This clonotype was observed many times. V gene TRBV15 combines with J gene TRBJ2-5; 9 bases are shared with TRBD2. The germline V gene encodes CDR1 LNHNV and CDR2 YYDKDF (reference sequence). J gave up 2 bases and V 1 base, and 2 bases lay outside the gene matches. The CDR3 contains 15 residues. CDR3 protein: CATSRVLAGQETQYF. CDR3 bases: TGTGCCACCAGCAGAGTGCTAGCGGGGCAAGAGACCCAGTACTTC.

This clonotype was observed a handful of times. The gene calls are TRBV29-1 and TRBJ1-1; 8 nucleotides match TRBD1. The trim removed 3 bases at V and 10 bases at J, leaving 7 bases unmatched. This CDR3 comprises 12 residues. Germline values: CDR1 SQVTM, CDR2 ANQGSEA. As DNA, the CDR3 is TGCAGCGTTGATGGGACAGGACGCCGAGCTTTCTTT. Amino acid sequence: CSVDGTGRRAFF. Combining the CDR3 with reference TRBV29-1 and TRBJ1-1 gives the whole variable domain SAVISQKPSRDICQRGTSLTIQCQVDSQVTMMFWYRQQPGQSLTLIATANQGSEATYESGFVIDKFPISRPNLTFSTLTVSNMSPEDSSIYLCSVDGTGRRAFFGQGTRLTVV.